This T cell receptor (beta chain) originates from a study of breast tumors, draining lymph nodes, adjacent tissues. Breast cancer patients provided tissue from their axillary draining lymph nodes. General observations from the study: The lymph node origin of tumor T cells was framed as consistent with a hypothesis, not demonstrated. Tumor repertoires ranked between lymph nodes and nontumor tissue in diversity, with V and J gene preferences. Luminal-like breast cancer showed significantly higher tumor–nontumor repertoire similarity than basal-like. Findings are consistent with lymph node origin and intratumoral expansion of most tumor T cells.

Each CDR3 protein is one row after TCRdb ran MiXCR on the multiplex PCR reads. In the table there are 150,000 to 250,000 distinct CDR3 sequences, over 25% of which are singletons. This clonotype was counted ten times or more. Its antigen is unknown. Looked up from germline, CDR1 is SGHDN and CDR2 is FVKESK. V was shortened by 6 bases and J by 6 bases, with 9 bases between the two germline ends. The CDR3 totals 11 residues. The TCR was taken from a female donor with breast cancer. Some clones in this sample may be carry-over from other donors' samples. V usage is TRBV14 and J usage is TRBJ2-7, with D possibly being TRBD1 (6 bases). What was sequenced was axillary lymph node tissue. The CDR3 DNA reads as TGTGCCAGCAGACAGGGTGCCGAGCAGTACTTC. Its protein product is CASRQGAEQYF.